This TCR beta chain was identified in a study of shared clonotypes between healthy human individuals. Overall study findings and caveats: The study sampled only blood, and tissue repertoires likely differ.

A remark on this clone: Its specificity is unknown.

The protocol was immunoSEQ multiplex PCR, while the TCRdb copy is restricted to in-frame clones and leaves out a portion. The table includes over a million clones, approximately 80% detected once. Trimming removed 1 base at V and 12 bases at J, with 10 bases between. The CDR3 is 12 amino acids. In germline, CDR1 is SGHAT, CDR2 FQNNGV. This clonotype originated in a man between 18 and 29 years old in good health. Some clones in this sample may be carry-over from other donors' samples. The sequenced sample was memory CD4+ T cells from PBMCs. Subset noted: CD45RA-negative fraction. The chain has TRBV11-2 and TRBJ2-1; D unclear. The CDR3 DNA reads as TGTGCCAGCAGCTTAGTGGCAATCGGGCAGTTCTTC. Its protein is CASSLVAIGQFF.